The T cell receptor beta chain described here comes from a study of monozygotic twins with inflammatory bowel disease. Regarding the study as a whole: Relative to healthy twins, IBD patients had fewer clonotypes in common with others, a gap that was especially apparent with disease activity.

Every TCR library drew on approximately 3.5 ug of total RNA. Following a re-call of the 5' RACE reads, TCRdb has one entry per CDR3 protein and lacks DNA. The sample's table shows about 150,000 distinct CDR3 sequences. The CDR3 is 13 residues long. The germline V gene has CDR1 SEHNR and CDR2 FQNEAQ (reference sequence). A word on this clonotype: What it binds is unknown.

This TCR derives from a human donor with ulcerative colitis or Crohn's disease, or a healthy co-twin of an affected twin (not recorded which). Material for sequencing was blood. This chain uses TRBV7-9 with TRBJ1-5. The CDR3 here is CASSLGQHQPQHF.